This entry describes one T cell receptor beta chain. The data were obtained in a study of T cell repertoires in cytomegalovirus infection. Background on the study: Shared public TCR beta signatures pointed to both CMV infection and a matching HLA type.

Using its own MiXCR run on the reads, TCRdb lists one record per CDR3 protein. The table records under 800,000 distinct CDR3 sequences, 20% to 25% of them present only once. The V and J ends lost 4 bases and 6 bases, in that order; junction bases with no gene match: 9. The CDR3 has 15 residues. Germline V gene sequence: CDR1 LNHNV, CDR2 YYDKDF (reference sequence). Sequencing was done on a sample of CD8+ T cells from PBMCs. The genes are TRBV15 and TRBJ2-1; 7 nucleotides agree with TRBD1. This clonotype was obtained from a human donor in good health (CMV status not recorded). Some clones in this sample may be carry-over from other donors' samples. The chain's CDR3 is CATSTLRQGGNEQFF. In DNA form, the CDR3 reads TGTGCCACCAGCACACTTAGACAGGGCGGCAATGAGCAGTTCTTC.